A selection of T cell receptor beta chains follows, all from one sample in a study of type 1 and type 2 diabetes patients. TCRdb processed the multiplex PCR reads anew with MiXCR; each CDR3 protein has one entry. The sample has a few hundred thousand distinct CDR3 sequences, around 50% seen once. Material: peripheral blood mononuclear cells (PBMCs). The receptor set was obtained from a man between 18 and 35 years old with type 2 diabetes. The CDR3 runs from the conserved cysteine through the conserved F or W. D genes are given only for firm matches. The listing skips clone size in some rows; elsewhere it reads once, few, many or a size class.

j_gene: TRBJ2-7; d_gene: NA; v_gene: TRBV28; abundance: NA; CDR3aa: CASTSGEARITPYEQYF; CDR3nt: TGTGCCAGCACCTCAGGCGAGGCGAGGATTACTCCCTACGAGCAGTACTTC
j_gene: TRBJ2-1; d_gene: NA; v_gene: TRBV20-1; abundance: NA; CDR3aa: CSAMLAYNEQFF; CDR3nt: TGCAGTGCTATGCTAGCTTACAATGAGCAGTTCTTC
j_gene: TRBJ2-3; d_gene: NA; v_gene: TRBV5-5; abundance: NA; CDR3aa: CASSFSTSTDTQYF; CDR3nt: TGCGCCAGCAGTTTTAGTACAAGCACAGATACGCAGTATTTT
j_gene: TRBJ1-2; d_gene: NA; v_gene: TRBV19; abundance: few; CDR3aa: CASSMRTAYNYGYTF; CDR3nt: TGTGCCAGTAGTATGCGGACAGCCTATAACTATGGCTACACCTTC
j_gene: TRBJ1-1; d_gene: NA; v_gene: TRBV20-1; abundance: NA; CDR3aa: CSAKDRNTEAFF; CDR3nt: TGCAGTGCAAAAGACAGGAACACTGAAGCTTTCTTT
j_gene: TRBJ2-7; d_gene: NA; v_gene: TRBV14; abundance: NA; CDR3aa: CASSLNSRAVYEQYF; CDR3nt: TGTGCCAGCAGCCTCAACTCCCGGGCCGTCTACGAGCAGTACTTC
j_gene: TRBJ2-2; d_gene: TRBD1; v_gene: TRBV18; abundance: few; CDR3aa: CRTGPTYTGELFF; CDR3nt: TGTAGGACAGGGCCGACTTACACCGGGGAGCTGTTTTTT
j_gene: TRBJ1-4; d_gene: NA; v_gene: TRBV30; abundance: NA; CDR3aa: CAWTFGGLDEKLFF; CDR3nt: TGTGCCTGGACCTTCGGGGGGCTGGATGAAAAACTGTTTTTT
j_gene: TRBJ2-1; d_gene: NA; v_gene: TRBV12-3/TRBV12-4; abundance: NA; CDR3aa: CASSLEVGLGEQFF; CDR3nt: TGTGCCAGCAGTTTAGAAGTGGGTCTCGGAGAGCAGTTCTTC
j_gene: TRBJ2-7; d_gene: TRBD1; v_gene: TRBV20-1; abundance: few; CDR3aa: CSAIRDRGYEQYF; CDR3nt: TGCAGTGCTATAAGGGACAGGGGCTACGAGCAGTACTTC
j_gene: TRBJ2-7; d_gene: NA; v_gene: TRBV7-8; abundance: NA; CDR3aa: CASSLARDSNWGYEQYF; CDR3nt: TGTGCCAGCAGCTTAGCGCGGGATTCTAACTGGGGATACGAGCAGTACTTC
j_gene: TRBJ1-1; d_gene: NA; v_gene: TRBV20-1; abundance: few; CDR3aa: CSARSDSVNTEAFF; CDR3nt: TGCAGTGCTCGTTCCGACTCGGTAAACACTGAAGCTTTCTTT
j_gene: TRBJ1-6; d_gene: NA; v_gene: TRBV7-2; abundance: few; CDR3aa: CASSGTGNYNSPLHF; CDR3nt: TGTGCCAGCAGCGGAACAGGGAACTATAATTCACCCCTCCACTTT
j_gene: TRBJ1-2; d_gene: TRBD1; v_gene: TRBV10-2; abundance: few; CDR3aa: CASSRSPKTGEIYGYTF; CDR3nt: TGCGCCAGCAGTAGATCACCTAAAACAGGGGAGATCTATGGCTACACCTTC
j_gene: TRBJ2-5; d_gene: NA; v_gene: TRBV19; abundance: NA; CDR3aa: CASREKGAVETQYF; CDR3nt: TGTGCCAGTAGGGAGAAGGGAGCGGTCGAGACCCAGTACTTC
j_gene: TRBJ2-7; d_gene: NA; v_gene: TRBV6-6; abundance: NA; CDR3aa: CASSESSAHDEQYF; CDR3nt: TGTGCCAGCAGTGAGTCCTCCGCACATGACGAGCAGTACTTC
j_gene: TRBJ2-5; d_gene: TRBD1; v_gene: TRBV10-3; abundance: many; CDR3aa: CATRGQVQEETQYF; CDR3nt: TGTGCCACCAGGGGACAGGTCCAAGAAGAGACCCAGTACTTC
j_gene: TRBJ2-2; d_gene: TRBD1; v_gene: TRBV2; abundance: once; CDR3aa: CASSPKIQGAHTGELFF; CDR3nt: TGTGCCAGCTCACCAAAAATACAGGGGGCCCACACCGGGGAGCTGTTTTTT
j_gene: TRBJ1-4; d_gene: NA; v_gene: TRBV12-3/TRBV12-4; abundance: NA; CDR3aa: CASSLAFAGTNEKLFF; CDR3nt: TGTGCCAGCAGTTTAGCCTTCGCTGGAACTAATGAAAAACTGTTTTTT
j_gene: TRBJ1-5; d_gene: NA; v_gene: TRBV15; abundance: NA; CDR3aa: CATSKGTNQPQHF; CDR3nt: TGTGCCACCAGCAAAGGGACCAATCAGCCCCAGCATTTT
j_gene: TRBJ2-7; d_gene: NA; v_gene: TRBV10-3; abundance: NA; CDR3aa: CAISESKGSSYVQYF; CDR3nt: TGTGCCATCAGTGAGTCAAAGGGCTCGTCTTACGTGCAGTACTTC
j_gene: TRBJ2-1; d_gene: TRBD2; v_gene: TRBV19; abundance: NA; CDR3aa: CASSRPGLGYNEQFF; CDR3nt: TGTGCCAGTAGTAGACCGGGACTAGGCTACAATGAGCAGTTCTTC
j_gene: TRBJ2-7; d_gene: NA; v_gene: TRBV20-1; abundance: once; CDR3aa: CSARISSDEQYF; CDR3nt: TGCAGTGCTAGAATCTCGTCGGACGAGCAGTACTTC
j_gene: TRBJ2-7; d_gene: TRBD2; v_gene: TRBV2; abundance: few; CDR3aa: CASNRLAGVYEQYF; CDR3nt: TGTGCCAGCAATCGACTAGCGGGGGTTTACGAGCAGTACTTC
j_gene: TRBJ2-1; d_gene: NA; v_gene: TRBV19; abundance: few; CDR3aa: CASSRSSGAITYNEQFF; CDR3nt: TGTGCCAGTAGTAGATCCTCGGGAGCCATAACCTACAATGAGCAGTTCTTC
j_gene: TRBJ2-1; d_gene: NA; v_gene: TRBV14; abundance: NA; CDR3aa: CASSLIGTPFNEQFF; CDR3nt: TGTGCCAGCAGCTTAATTGGGACCCCTTTCAATGAGCAGTTCTTC
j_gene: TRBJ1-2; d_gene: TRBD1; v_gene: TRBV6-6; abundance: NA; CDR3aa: CASRPGGQATYGYTF; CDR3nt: TGTGCCAGCAGACCCGGAGGACAGGCCACCTATGGCTACACCTTC
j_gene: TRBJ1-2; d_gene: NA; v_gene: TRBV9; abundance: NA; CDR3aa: CASSVGHNNYGYTF; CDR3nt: TGTGCCAGCAGCGTAGGACACAACAACTATGGCTACACCTTC
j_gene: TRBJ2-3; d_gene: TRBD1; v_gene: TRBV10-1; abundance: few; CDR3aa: CASSRDRANTQYF; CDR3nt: TGCGCCAGCAGCCGGGACAGGGCAAATACGCAGTATTTT
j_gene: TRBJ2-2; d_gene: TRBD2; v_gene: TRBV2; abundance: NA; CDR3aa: CAISGTSGSNGELFF; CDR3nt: TGTGCCATCAGCGGGACTAGCGGGAGTAACGGGGAGCTGTTTTTT
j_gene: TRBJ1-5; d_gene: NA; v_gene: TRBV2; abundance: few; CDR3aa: CASSTTYSNQPQHF; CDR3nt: TGTGCCAGCAGTACCACCTATAGCAATCAGCCCCAGCATTTT
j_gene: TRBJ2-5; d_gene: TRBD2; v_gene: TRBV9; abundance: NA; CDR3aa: CASSAGGAGVQETQYF; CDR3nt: TGTGCCAGCAGCGCCGGGGGGGCGGGAGTACAAGAGACCCAGTACTTC
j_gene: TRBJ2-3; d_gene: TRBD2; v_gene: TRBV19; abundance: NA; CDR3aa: CASSTQPAGSTDTQYF; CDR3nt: TGTGCCAGCAGTACCCAGCCAGCGGGAAGCACAGATACGCAGTATTTT